Listed below are T cell receptor beta chains from one sample, sequenced in a study of T cells after yellow fever vaccination. TCRdb reanalysed the 5' RACE reads using MiXCR and keeps one entry per CDR3 protein. The data contain approximately 260,000 distinct CDR3 sequences, around 4.9% of them singletons. The source material was CD4+ T cells sorted from PBMCs, sampled on the day of the yellow fever booster vaccination. The receptors here all came from a man younger than 30 who received the YFV17D yellow fever vaccine. Each CDR3 is given with its conserved first and last residue. D genes are given only for firm matches. The size entry is marked missing in some rows and otherwise reads once, few, many or a size class.

clone size: few; J gene: TRBJ1-1; V gene: TRBV5-4; D gene: NA; CDR3 DNA: TGTGCCAGCAGACCCGGACGGAACATGAACACTGAAGCTTTCTTT; CDR3 protein: CASRPGRNMNTEAFF
clone size: few; J gene: TRBJ2-5; V gene: TRBV4-2; D gene: TRBD2; CDR3 DNA: TGTGCCAGCAGCCAGTCGGGATCTAGCGGGGGCCAAGAGACCCAGTACTTC; CDR3 protein: CASSQSGSSGGQETQYF
clone size: few; J gene: TRBJ1-5; V gene: TRBV19; D gene: NA; CDR3 DNA: TGTGCTGCAGGTCGAGGAGCCCAGCATTTT; CDR3 protein: CAAGRGAQHF
clone size: few; J gene: TRBJ2-7; V gene: TRBV20-1; D gene: TRBD1; CDR3 DNA: TGCAGTGCTAGGGGACAGGGAATCACCTACGAGCAGTACTTC; CDR3 protein: CSARGQGITYEQYF
clone size: NA; J gene: TRBJ2-4; V gene: TRBV18; D gene: NA; CDR3 DNA: TGTGCCAGCTCACCAGACCAAGCCAAAAACATTCAGTACTTC; CDR3 protein: CASSPDQAKNIQYF
clone size: many; J gene: TRBJ2-3; V gene: TRBV5-4; D gene: NA; CDR3 DNA: TGTGCCAGCAGCCAAGGGGCCCCCGTCGATACGCAGTATTTT; CDR3 protein: CASSQGAPVDTQYF
clone size: many; J gene: TRBJ2-1; V gene: TRBV6-2/TRBV6-3; D gene: NA; CDR3 DNA: TGTGCCACCCAGGACAGAACCTACAATGAGCAGTTCTTC; CDR3 protein: CATQDRTYNEQFF
clone size: few; J gene: TRBJ2-5; V gene: TRBV20-1; D gene: TRBD2; CDR3 DNA: TGCAGTGCACCGGAGGGGCGGGGGGACCAAAAGACCCAGTACTTC; CDR3 protein: CSAPEGRGDQKTQYF
clone size: NA; J gene: TRBJ2-5; V gene: TRBV3-1; D gene: NA; CDR3 DNA: TGTGCCAGCAGCAGGACCCGAGCCCAAGAGACCCAGTACTTC; CDR3 protein: CASSRTRAQETQYF
clone size: few; J gene: TRBJ1-3; V gene: TRBV4-3; D gene: NA; CDR3 DNA: TGCGCCAGCAGCCAAGCGGAGATTTCGGACTCTGGAAACACCATATATTTT; CDR3 protein: CASSQAEISDSGNTIYF
clone size: few; J gene: TRBJ2-1; V gene: TRBV6-5; D gene: TRBD2; CDR3 DNA: TGTGCCAGCAGTTACCGGGTAGCGGGGGTGGATGAGCAGTTCTTC; CDR3 protein: CASSYRVAGVDEQFF